The 32 T cell receptor beta chains below all came from one sample that was sequenced in a study of T cells in Graves' hyperthyroidism and ophthalmopathy. Amplification of TCR beta CDR3 regions used RNA as the template. The HTBI primer set drove a first-round RT-PCR of the TCR CDR3. MiXCR, applied by TCRdb to the multiplex PCR reads, yields one record per CDR3 protein. The sample has hundreds of thousands of distinct CDR3 sequences, 38% seen once. Sequencing input: blood. The origin of the receptors is a man between 18 and 29 years old with Graves' hyperthyroidism.

This clonotype was seen more than once but under ten times. The V gene is TRBV14, the J gene TRBJ2-7; TRBD1 might be the D (6 bases). The germline V gene encodes CDR1 SGHDN and CDR2 FVKESK. This CDR3 is 15 amino acids long. The germline V and J ends were trimmed by 3 bases and 2 bases, with 14 bases remaining between them. The CDR3 is CASSQGWGRPYEQYF. The CDR3, as DNA: TGTGCCAGCAGCCAGGGTTGGGGGCGCCCCTACGAGCAGTACTTC.

The chain employs TRBV7-9 and TRBJ1-1; D perhaps matches TRBD1 (6 bases). V lost 1 base to trimming and J lost 6 bases, with 9 bases between them. The CDR3 runs 13 residues. CDR1 and CDR2 (germline): SEHNR, FQNEAQ (reference sequence). In DNA form, the CDR3 reads TGTGCCAGCAGCTTAGATGGGGGCGCTGAAGCTTTCTTT. The encoded protein is CASSLDGGAEAFF.

This clonotype was counted at least ten times. J is TRBJ1-6 and V is TRBV2; D is perhaps TRBD1 (5 bases). The CDR3 has 14 residues. V was cut by 10 bases and J by 5 bases, with 15 bases left in between. Germline CDR1 is SNHLY and CDR2 is FYNNEI. CDR3 sequence: CATRPDTDNSPLHF. The CDR3 coding sequence is TGTGCCACGCGACCGGACACGGATAATTCACCCCTCCACTTT.

This clonotype occurred many times. The chain employs TRBV4-1 and TRBJ1-5; no reliable D call. Germline lookup yields CDR1 MGHRA and CDR2 YSYEKL. This CDR3 comprises 14 residues. V was cut by 1 base and J by 1 base, with 5 bases left in between. The CDR3 reads CASSQVGSNQPQHF. The CDR3 DNA sequence: TGCGCCAGCAGCCAAGTTGGCAGCAATCAGCCCCAGCATTTT.

This clonotype was seen a handful of times. The V gene is TRBV6-6, the J gene TRBJ1-1; TRBD1 matches at 10 bases. The J segment lost 1 base and the V segment lost 5 bases, leaving 4 bases of the junction unmatched. The germline V gene encodes CDR1 MNHNY and CDR2 SVGAGI (reference sequence). CDR3 length: 15 residues. The CDR3 coding sequence is TGTGCCAGCAGTGCGGACAGGGGGACGAACACTGAAGCTTTCTTT. Translating gives CASSADRGTNTEAFF.

This clonotype showed up just a few times. The chain combines TRBV29-1 with TRBJ2-5; the D gene is possibly TRBD1 (6 bases). The CDR3 is made up of 12 amino acids. The germline V and J ends were trimmed by 7 bases and 3 bases, with 12 bases remaining between them. CDR1 and CDR2 (germline): SQVTM, ANQGSEA. The CDR3 DNA reads as TGCAGCGGGGGGCCAGCGGAAGAGACCCAGTACTTC. This encodes CSGGPAEETQYF.

This clonotype came up many times. This chain joins TRBV19 and TRBJ2-2, with TRBD1 identical over 9 bases. The CDR3 consists of 15 residues. Trimming removed 5 bases from V and 7 bases from J; junction bases left unmatched: 8. Germline-derived CDR1 and CDR2 are LNHDA and SQIVND (reference sequence). DNA for the CDR3: TGTGCCAGTAGTGGGGACAGGGTGGAAAGCGGGGAGCTGTTTTTT. It translates to CASSGDRVESGELFF. The full variable domain, with the rest looked up from reference TRBV19 and TRBJ2-2, is DGGITQSPKYLFRKEGQNVTLSCEQNLNHDAMYWYRQDPGQGLRLIYYSQIVNDFQKGDIAEGYSVSREKKESFPLTVTSAQKNPTAFYLCASSGDRVESGELFFGEGSRLTVL.

The chain recombines TRBV7-9 with TRBJ2-7; D is ambiguous. With 4 bases removed from V and 7 bases from J, the gap between germline ends came to 11 bases. From germline, CDR1 is SEHNR and CDR2 FQNEAQ (reference sequence). The CDR3 spans 12 residues. CDR3 coding DNA: TGTGCCAGCAGCTCCCCCTGGCAGGAGCAGTACTTC. Translated, it gives CASSSPWQEQYF.

V gene TRBV29-1 combines with J gene TRBJ1-5, with TRBD1 as a possible D gene (5 bases). Between the trimmed V and J ends, which lost 4 bases and 14 bases, there was a span of 18 bases. Germline V gene lookup returns CDR1 SQVTM and CDR2 ANQGSEA. The CDR3 sequence is 12 residues long. The CDR3 here is CSVARGGLNEHF. In nucleotides, the CDR3 is TGCAGCGTTGCAAGGGGAGGGTTGAACGAGCATTTT.

J is TRBJ1-4 and V is TRBV7-9, with D uncertain. The CDR3 extends over 13 amino acids. Trimming took 4 bases from V and 8 from J, leaving 11 bases between them. The germline V gene encodes CDR1 SEHNR and CDR2 FQNEAQ (reference sequence). CDR3 sequence reads: CASSSEEGEKLFF. The CDR3 nucleotides read TGTGCCAGCAGCTCCGAAGAGGGCGAAAAACTGTTTTTT.

The V gene is TRBV19, the J gene TRBJ1-6, with TRBD1 identical over 10 bases. The germline V gene encodes CDR1 LNHDA and CDR2 SQIVND (reference sequence). With 10 bases clipped from V and 12 bases from J, the junction kept 12 bases outside the gene matches. CDR3 length: 14 residues. The CDR3 nucleotides are TGTGCCACCGAGACAGGGGGCGCGGTCGGACCCCTCCACTTT. It yields the protein CATETGGAVGPLHF.

The chain joins TRBV12-3 or TRBV12-4 to TRBJ2-7, with D perhaps matching TRBD1 or TRBD2 (5 bases each). The CDR3 sequence is 15 residues long. Trimming cost V 6 bases and J 3 bases, with 18 bases left between them. CDR3 nucleotides: TGTGCCAGCAGCTTTGAGGGGCGAGCTCTCTACGAGCAGTACTTC. As protein: CASSFEGRALYEQYF.

This clonotype has a count of ten or more. The V gene is TRBV12-3 or TRBV12-4, the J gene TRBJ1-5; D is unresolved. Trimming left V 4 bases short and J 5 bases short, with 9 bases between. The CDR3 has 13 residues. The CDR3 sequence: CASSSRQDQPQHF. The CDR3 DNA is TGTGCCAGCAGTTCCCGCCAGGATCAGCCCCAGCATTTT.

The gene calls are TRBV6-2 or TRBV6-3 and TRBJ1-1, with D uncertain. V lost 3 bases, J lost 4 bases, and 9 bases lay in between. Germline CDR1 reads MNHEY; CDR2 reads SVGEGT. The CDR3 is 13 residues long. This chain's CDR3 is CASSYTGLTEAFF. As DNA, the CDR3 is TGTGCCAGCAGTTATACCGGGCTCACTGAAGCTTTCTTT.

This clonotype was recorded a few times. CDR3 loop: CASGVAAQETQYF. As DNA, the CDR3 is TGTGCCAGCGGGGTAGCTGCCCAAGAGACCCAGTACTTC. The genes are TRBV11-3 and TRBJ2-5, with D unclear. Trimming took off 8 bases at V and 1 base at J, with 11 bases between the two ends. In germline, CDR1 is SGHNT, CDR2 YENEEA. The CDR3 length is 13 residues.

The table lists this clonotype with many counts. The J gene is TRBJ2-5, the V gene TRBV9; D is unresolved. The germline V gene encodes CDR1 SGDLS and CDR2 YYNGEE. The V and J ends lost 3 bases and 5 bases respectively, with 17 bases between them. The CDR3 is made up of 15 amino acids. The DNA for the CDR3 is TGTGCCAGCAGCGCCCGCTCGGTCTTAGGGGAGACCCAGTACTTC. Translated: CASSARSVLGETQYF.

This clonotype was seen ten or more times. V and J are TRBV7-9 and TRBJ2-5, with unresolved D. The CDR3 is 12 amino acids. V was cut by 4 bases and J by 5 bases, with 8 bases left in between. CDR1 and CDR2 from the germline V gene are SEHNR and FQNEAQ (reference sequence). CDR3 residues: CASSWGVETQYF. The CDR3 DNA is TGTGCCAGCAGCTGGGGTGTTGAGACCCAGTACTTC.

This sequence joins TRBV29-1 and TRBJ1-4; D ambiguous. The CDR3 is 12 amino acids. Trimming cost V 5 bases and J 7 bases, with 11 bases left between them. CDR1 and CDR2 from the germline V gene are SQVTM and ANQGSEA. The CDR3 spells CSVLVGGEKLFF. The CDR3 coding sequence is TGCAGCGTTTTGGTGGGAGGTGAAAAACTGTTTTTT.

This clonotype has at least ten counts. The rearrangement joins TRBV2 to TRBJ1-1; no definite D call. This CDR3 is built from 16 residues. Germline CDR1 reads SNHLY; CDR2 reads FYNNEI. Trimming cost V 1 base and J 1 base, with 13 bases left between them. CDR3 DNA: TGTGCCAGCAGTGAAGGGCCCATCCTTAGGAACACTGAAGCTTTCTTT. Translating gives CASSEGPILRNTEAFF.

This clonotype was detected a few times. V gene TRBV6-5 combines with J gene TRBJ2-5; D uncertain. Per the germline V gene, CDR1 is MNHEY and CDR2 is SVGAGI. Trimming removed 6 bases from V and 5 bases from J, with 16 bases in between. This CDR3 has 14 residues. The CDR3 coding sequence is TGTGCCAGCAGCCTATTGCGAGATGGGGAGACCCAGTACTTC. Translation gives CASSLLRDGETQYF.

The J gene is TRBJ1-4, the V gene TRBV29-1; 8 bases fit TRBD1. Germline values: CDR1 SQVTM, CDR2 ANQGSEA. With 0 bases clipped from V and 6 bases from J, the junction kept 3 bases outside the gene matches. The CDR3 consists of 14 residues. In DNA form, the CDR3 reads TGCAGCGTTGAAGAGACAGGGGCGGATGAAAAACTGTTTTTT. This gives the protein CSVEETGADEKLFF.

The genes are TRBV7-9 and TRBJ1-4, with D possibly being TRBD1 (5 bases). In germline, CDR1 is SEHNR, CDR2 FQNEAQ (reference sequence). Trimming left V 5 bases short and J 14 bases short, with 12 bases between. This CDR3 is built from 11 residues. The CDR3 sequence: CASSPEGILFF. In nucleotides, the CDR3 is TGTGCCAGCAGCCCGGAGGGGATCCTGTTTTTT.

The CDR3 region has the DNA TGTGCCATCAGTGAGGGGCGGCCTGAGCAGCCCCAGCATTTT. Protein: CAISEGRPEQPQHF. This chain links TRBV10-3 with TRBJ1-5; D call uncertain. V lost 2 bases and J lost 7, with 12 bases in between. The CDR3 spans 14 residues. Germline V gene data show CDR1 as ENHRY and CDR2 as SYGVKD.

The rearrangement joins TRBV7-2 to TRBJ2-7, with TRBD2 as a possible D gene (6 bases). The germline CDR1 and CDR2 sequences are SGHTA and FQGNSA. V was shortened by 2 bases and J by 5 bases, with 22 bases between the two germline ends. The CDR3 is 17 amino acids. The CDR3 nucleotides are TGTGCCAGCAGCTTACGTGCGGGGCAGGGCCAAAAGGACGAGCAGTACTTC. This gives the protein CASSLRAGQGQKDEQYF.

This chain joins TRBV9 and TRBJ1-1; TRBD1 agrees at 7 bases. CDR1 and CDR2 (germline): SGDLS, YYNGEE. This CDR3 is built from 15 residues. V lost 5 bases, J lost 9 bases, and 16 bases stayed unmatched. DNA for the CDR3: TGTGCCAGCAGTTCCACTCGACAGGGAGGGTCCCAAGCTTTCTTT. It yields the protein CASSSTRQGGSQAFF.

In this sample, this clonotype turned up many times. This sequence joins TRBV25-1 and TRBJ1-5; D ambiguous. CDR1 and CDR2 (germline): MGHDK, SYGVNS. V was trimmed by 3 bases and J by 0 bases, leaving 6 bases between them. The CDR3 is 14 amino acids. The CDR3 DNA sequence: TGTGCCAGCAGTGATCCCAATAGCAATCAGCCCCAGCATTTT. It translates to CASSDPNSNQPQHF.

The V gene is TRBV9, the J gene TRBJ2-7; D unresolved. The CDR3 is 14 residues long. The germline CDR1 and CDR2 sequences are SGDLS and YYNGEE. Trimming took off 2 bases at V and 2 bases at J, with 11 bases between the two ends. The CDR3 sequence: CASSVQETAYEQYF. In DNA form, the CDR3 reads TGTGCCAGCAGCGTTCAAGAAACCGCCTACGAGCAGTACTTC.

The chain uses TRBV29-1 and TRBJ2-7; no clear D. Germline loops: CDR1 SQVTM, CDR2 ANQGSEA. The CDR3 is 10 residues long. The V end was cut by 3 bases, the J end by 7 bases, with 7 bases between. For the CDR3, the DNA is TGCAGCGTTGACCTTGGGGAGCAGTACTTC. Residues: CSVDLGEQYF.

This clonotype was recorded at least ten times. This CDR3 is CSAVLNSNEKLFF. As DNA, the CDR3 is TGCAGTGCTGTTCTGAACTCTAATGAAAAACTGTTTTTT. J is TRBJ1-4 and V is TRBV20-1, with D unclear. CDR3 size: 13 residues. Per the germline V gene, CDR1 is DFQATT and CDR2 is SNEGSKA (reference sequence). The V gene lost 5 bases and the J gene lost 3 bases, with 10 bases spanning the gap.

To note about this clonotype: This sequence may be a read error, since a much larger clone differs from it by one base. The genes are TRBV29-1 and TRBJ2-5, with TRBD1 as a possible D gene (8 bases). CDR3 size: 14 residues. From germline, CDR1 is SQVTM and CDR2 ANQGSEA. The CDR3 is CSADGSRGRETRYF. The CDR3 region has the DNA TGCAGCGCCGACGGGAGCAGGGGGCGGGAGACCCGGTACTTC.

This clonotype was seen many times. V and J are TRBV25-1 and TRBJ2-7; 9 bases agree with TRBD2. Germline V CDR1 and CDR2: MGHDK, SYGVNS. This CDR3 comprises 15 residues. V lost 1 base and J lost 2; bases outside the gene matches: 3. The CDR3, as DNA: TGTGCCAGCAGTGAATCCCGACTAGCGGCCTACGAGCAGTACTTC. Protein: CASSESRLAAYEQYF.

The chain links TRBV12-3 or TRBV12-4 to TRBJ2-3; TRBD1 matches at 7 bases. The V and J ends lost 1 base and 3 bases, in that order; junction bases with no gene match: 4. The CDR3 sequence is 15 residues long. The chain's CDR3 is CASSLGGRGTDTQYF. As DNA, the CDR3 is TGTGCCAGCAGTTTAGGAGGCAGGGGGACAGATACGCAGTATTTT.